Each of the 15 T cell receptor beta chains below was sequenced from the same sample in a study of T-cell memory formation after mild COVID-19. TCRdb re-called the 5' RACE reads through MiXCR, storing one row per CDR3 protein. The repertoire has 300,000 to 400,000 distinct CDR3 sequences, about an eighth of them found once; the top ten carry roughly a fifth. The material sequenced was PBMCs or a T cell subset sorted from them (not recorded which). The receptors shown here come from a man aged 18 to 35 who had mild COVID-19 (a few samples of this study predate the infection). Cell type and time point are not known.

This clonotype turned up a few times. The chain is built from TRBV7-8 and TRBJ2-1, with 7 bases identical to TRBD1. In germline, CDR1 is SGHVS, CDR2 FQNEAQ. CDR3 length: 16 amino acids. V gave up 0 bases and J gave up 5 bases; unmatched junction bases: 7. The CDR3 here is CASSLAGLDRDNEQFF. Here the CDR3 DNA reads TGTGCCAGCAGCTTAGCGGGGCTCGACAGGGACAATGAGCAGTTCTTC.

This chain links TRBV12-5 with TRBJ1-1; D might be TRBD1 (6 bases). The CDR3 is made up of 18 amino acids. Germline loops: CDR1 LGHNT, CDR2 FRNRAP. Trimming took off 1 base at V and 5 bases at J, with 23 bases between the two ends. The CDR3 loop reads CASGLADTGRILRTEAFF. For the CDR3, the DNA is TGTGCTAGTGGTTTGGCGGACACAGGGAGGATTTTGCGGACTGAAGCTTTCTTT.

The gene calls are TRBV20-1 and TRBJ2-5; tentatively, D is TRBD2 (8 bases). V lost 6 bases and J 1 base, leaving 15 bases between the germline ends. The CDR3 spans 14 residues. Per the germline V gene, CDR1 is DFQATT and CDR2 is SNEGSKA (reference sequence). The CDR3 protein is CSARRGDSQETQYF. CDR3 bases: TGCAGTGCCCGGCGGGGGGACAGCCAAGAGACCCAGTACTTC.

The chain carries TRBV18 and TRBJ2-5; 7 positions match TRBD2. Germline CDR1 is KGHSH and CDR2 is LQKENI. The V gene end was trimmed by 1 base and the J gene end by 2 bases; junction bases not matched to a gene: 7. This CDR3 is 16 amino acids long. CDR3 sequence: CASSPQSPSGQETQYF. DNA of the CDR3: TGTGCCAGCTCACCACAATCCCCTAGCGGTCAAGAGACCCAGTACTTC.

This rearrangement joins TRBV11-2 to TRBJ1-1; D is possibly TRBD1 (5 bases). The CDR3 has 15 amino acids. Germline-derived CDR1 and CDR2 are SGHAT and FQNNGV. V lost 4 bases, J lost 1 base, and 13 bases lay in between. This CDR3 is CASSSLMGPNTEAFF. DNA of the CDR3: TGTGCCAGCAGCTCGCTAATGGGACCGAACACTGAAGCTTTCTTT.

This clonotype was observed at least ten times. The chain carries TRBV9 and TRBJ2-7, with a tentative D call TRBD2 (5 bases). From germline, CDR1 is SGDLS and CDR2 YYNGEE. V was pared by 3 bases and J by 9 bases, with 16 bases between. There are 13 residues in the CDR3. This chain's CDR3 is CASSARWTFTQYF. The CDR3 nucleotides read TGTGCCAGCAGCGCCCGGTGGACTTTTACGCAGTACTTC.

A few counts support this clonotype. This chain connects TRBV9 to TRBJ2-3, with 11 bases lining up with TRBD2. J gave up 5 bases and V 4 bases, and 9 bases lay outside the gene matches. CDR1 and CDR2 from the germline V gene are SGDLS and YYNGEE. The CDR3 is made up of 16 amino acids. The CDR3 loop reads CASSLGSGGAGDTQYF. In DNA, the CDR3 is TGTGCCAGCAGCCTCGGTAGCGGGGGGGCCGGAGATACGCAGTATTTT.

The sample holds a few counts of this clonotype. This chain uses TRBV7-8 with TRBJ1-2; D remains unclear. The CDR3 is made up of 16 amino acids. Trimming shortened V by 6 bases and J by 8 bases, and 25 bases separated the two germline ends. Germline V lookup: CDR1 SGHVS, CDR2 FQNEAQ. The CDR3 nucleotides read TGTGCCAGCAGTCATAGTCGGTTGAGCGTCTGGGAGGGCTACACCTTC. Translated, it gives CASSHSRLSVWEGYTF.

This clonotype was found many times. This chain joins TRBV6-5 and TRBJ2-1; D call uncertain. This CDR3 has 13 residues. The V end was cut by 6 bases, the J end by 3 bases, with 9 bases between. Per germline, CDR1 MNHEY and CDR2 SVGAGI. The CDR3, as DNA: TGTGCCAGCAGGCTCTCAGACTACAATGAGCAGTTCTTC. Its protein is CASRLSDYNEQFF.

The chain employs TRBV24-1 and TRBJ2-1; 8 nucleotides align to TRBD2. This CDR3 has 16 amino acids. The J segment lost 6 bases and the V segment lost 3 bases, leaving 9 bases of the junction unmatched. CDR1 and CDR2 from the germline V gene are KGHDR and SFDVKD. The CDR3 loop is CATSDTSSGTSNEQFF. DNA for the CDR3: TGTGCCACCAGTGATACTTCTTCCGGGACTAGCAATGAGCAGTTCTTC.

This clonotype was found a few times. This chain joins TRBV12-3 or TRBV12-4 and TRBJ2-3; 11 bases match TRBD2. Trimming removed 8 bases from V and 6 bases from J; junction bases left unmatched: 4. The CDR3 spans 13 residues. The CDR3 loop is CASRASGGDTQYF. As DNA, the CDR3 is TGTGCCAGCCGGGCTAGCGGGGGGGATACGCAGTATTTT.

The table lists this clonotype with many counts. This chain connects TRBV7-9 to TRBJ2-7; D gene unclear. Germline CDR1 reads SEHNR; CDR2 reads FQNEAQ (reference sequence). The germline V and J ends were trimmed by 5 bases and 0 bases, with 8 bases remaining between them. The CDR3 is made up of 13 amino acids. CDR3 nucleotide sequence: TGTGCCAGCAGCCCCGACCACTCCTACGAGCAGTACTTC. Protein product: CASSPDHSYEQYF.

CDR3 loop: CASRRTGGIMRTYEQYV. The CDR3 DNA is TGTGCCAGCAGGAGGACAGGGGGGATAATGAGGACCTACGAGCAGTACGTC. The chain recombines TRBV21-1 with TRBJ2-7; the table gives TRBD1 as D, unverified against the DNA. TRBV21-1 is assigned pseudogene status. The length of the CDR3 is 17 residues.

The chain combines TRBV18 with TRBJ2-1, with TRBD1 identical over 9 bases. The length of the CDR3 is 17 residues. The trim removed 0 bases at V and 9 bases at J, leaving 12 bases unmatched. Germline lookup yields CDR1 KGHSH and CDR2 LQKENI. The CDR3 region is CASSPPLGTGILGEQFF. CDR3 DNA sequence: TGTGCCAGCTCACCACCGTTGGGGACAGGGATCCTCGGTGAGCAGTTCTTC.

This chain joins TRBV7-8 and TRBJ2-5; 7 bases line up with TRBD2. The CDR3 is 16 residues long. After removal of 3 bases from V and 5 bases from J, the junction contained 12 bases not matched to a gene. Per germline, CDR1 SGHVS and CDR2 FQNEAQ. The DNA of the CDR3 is TGTGCCAGCAGCTTCAACCGTCGGGGGGAGATGGAGACCCAGTACTTC. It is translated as CASSFNRRGEMETQYF.